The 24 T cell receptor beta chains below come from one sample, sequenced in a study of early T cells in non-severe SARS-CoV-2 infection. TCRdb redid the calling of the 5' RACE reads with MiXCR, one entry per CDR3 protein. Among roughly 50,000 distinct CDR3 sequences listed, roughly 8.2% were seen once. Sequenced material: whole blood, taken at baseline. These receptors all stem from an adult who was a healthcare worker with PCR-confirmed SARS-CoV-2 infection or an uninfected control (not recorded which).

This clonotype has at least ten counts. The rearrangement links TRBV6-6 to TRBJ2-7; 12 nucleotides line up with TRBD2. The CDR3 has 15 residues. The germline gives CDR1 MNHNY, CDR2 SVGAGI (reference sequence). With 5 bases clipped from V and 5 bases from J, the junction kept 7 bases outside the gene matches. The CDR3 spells CASSTTSGRNNEQYF. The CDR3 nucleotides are TGTGCCAGCAGTACGACTAGCGGGAGAAACAACGAGCAGTACTTC.

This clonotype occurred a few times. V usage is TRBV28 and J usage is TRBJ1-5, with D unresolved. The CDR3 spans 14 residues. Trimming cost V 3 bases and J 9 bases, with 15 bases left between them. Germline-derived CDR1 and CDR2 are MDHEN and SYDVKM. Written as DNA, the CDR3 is TGTGCCAGCAGTTTCTACCTCAGGAGCCTGCCCCAGCATTTT. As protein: CASSFYLRSLPQHF.

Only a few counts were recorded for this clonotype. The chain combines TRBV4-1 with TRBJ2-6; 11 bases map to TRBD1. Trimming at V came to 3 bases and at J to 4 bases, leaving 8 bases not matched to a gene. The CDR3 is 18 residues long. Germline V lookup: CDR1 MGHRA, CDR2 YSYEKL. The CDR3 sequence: CASSHHGQGALGANVLTF. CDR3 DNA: TGCGCCAGCAGCCACCACGGACAGGGGGCGCTAGGGGCCAACGTCCTGACTTTC.

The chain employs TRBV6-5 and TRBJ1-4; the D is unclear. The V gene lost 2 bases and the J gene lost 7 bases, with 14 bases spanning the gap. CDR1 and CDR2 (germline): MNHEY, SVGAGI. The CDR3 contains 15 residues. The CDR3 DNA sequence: TGTGCCAGCAGTTACGTGCGGAAGCCAGGTGAAAAACTGTTTTTT. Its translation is CASSYVRKPGEKLFF.

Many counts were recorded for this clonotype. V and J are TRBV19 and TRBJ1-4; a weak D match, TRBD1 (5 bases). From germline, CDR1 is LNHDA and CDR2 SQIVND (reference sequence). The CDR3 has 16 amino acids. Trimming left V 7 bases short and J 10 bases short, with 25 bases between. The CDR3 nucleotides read TGTGCCAGTACTTTACGGCAGGGCCCTCCTAAAGGAAAACTGTTTTTT. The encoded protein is CASTLRQGPPKGKLFF.

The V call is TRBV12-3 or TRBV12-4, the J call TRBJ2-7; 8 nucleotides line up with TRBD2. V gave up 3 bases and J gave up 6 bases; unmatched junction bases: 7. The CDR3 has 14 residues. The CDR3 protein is CASSFGGGGGEQYF. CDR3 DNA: TGTGCCAGCAGTTTCGGGGGGGGTGGCGGCGAGCAGTACTTC.

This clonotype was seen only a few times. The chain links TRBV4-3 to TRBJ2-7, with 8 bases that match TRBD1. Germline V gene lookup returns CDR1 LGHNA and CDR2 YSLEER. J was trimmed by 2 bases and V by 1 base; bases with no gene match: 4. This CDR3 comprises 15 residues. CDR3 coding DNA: TGCGCCAGCAGCCAAGCAGACAGGGGACCCTACGAGCAGTACTTC. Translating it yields CASSQADRGPYEQYF.

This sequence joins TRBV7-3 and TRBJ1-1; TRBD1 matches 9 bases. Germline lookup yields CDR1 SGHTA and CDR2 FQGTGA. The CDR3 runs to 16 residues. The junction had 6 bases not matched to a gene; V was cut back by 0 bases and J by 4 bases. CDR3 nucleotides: TGTGCCAGCAGCTTAACGGGGACAGGGCGGGGCACTGAAGCTTTCTTT. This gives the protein CASSLTGTGRGTEAFF.

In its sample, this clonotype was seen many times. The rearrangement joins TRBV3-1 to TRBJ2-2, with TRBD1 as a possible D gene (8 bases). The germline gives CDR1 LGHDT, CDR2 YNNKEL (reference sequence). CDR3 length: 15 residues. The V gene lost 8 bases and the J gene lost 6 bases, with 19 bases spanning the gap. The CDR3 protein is CASRQQGGTAGELFF. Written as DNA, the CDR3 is TGTGCCAGCCGTCAACAGGGGGGGACCGCCGGGGAGCTGTTTTTT.

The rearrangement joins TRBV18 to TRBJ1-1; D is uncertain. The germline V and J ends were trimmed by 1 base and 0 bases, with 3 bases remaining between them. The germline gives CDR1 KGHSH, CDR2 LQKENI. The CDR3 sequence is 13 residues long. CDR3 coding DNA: TGTGCCAGCTCACCACTCGTGAACACTGAAGCTTTCTTT. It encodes CASSPLVNTEAFF.

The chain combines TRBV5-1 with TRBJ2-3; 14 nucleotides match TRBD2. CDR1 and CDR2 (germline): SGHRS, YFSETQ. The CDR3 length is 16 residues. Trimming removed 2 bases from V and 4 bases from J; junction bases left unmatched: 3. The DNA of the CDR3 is TGCGCCAGCAGCTTCGGACTAGCGGGAGGTCCAGATACGCAGTATTTT. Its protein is CASSFGLAGGPDTQYF.

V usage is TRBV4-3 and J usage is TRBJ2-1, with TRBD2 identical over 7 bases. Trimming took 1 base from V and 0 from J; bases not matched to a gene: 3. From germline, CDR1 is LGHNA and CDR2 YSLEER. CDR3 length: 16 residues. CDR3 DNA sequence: TGCGCCAGCAGCCAAGGAACGGGAGGCTCCTACAATGAGCAGTTCTTC. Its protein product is CASSQGTGGSYNEQFF.

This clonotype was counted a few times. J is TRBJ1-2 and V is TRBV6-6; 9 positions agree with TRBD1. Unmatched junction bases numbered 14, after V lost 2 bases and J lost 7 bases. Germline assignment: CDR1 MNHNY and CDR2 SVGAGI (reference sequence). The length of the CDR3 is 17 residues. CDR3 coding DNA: TGTGCCAGCAGTTACACTACGACCGGGACAGGGCTTAGTGGCTACACCTTC. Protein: CASSYTTTGTGLSGYTF.

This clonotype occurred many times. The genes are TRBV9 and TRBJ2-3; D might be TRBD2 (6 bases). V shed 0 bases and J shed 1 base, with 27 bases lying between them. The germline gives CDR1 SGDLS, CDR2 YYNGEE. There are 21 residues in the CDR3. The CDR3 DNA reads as TGTGCCAGCAGCGTAGTAGCCCGAGAGCTAGCGCGATGGCTTGGCACAGATACGCAGTATTTT. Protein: CASSVVARELARWLGTDTQYF.

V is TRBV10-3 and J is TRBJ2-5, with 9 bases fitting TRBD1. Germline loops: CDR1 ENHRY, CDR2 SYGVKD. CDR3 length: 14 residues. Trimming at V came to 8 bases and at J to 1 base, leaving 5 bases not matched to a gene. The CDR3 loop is CAIGGQGPQETQYF. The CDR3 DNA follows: TGTGCCATCGGGGGACAGGGCCCCCAAGAGACCCAGTACTTC.

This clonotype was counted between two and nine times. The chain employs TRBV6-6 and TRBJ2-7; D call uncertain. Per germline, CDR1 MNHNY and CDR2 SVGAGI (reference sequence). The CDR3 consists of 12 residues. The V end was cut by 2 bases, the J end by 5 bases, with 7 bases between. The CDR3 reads CASSYARHEQYF. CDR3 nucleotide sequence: TGTGCCAGCAGTTACGCGCGCCACGAGCAGTACTTC.

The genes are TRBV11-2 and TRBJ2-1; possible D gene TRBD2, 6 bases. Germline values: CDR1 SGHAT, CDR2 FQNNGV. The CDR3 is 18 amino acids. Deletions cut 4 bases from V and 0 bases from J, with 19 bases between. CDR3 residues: CASSSTRPSGSSYNEQFF. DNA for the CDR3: TGTGCCAGCAGCTCCACCAGGCCTTCCGGGAGCTCCTACAATGAGCAGTTCTTC.

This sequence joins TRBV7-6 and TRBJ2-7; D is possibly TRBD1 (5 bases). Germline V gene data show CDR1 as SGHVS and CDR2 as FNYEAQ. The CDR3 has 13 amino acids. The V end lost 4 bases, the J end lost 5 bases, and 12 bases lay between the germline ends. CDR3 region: CASSSSAGNEQYF. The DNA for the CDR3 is TGTGCCAGCAGCTCATCAGCAGGGAACGAGCAGTACTTC.

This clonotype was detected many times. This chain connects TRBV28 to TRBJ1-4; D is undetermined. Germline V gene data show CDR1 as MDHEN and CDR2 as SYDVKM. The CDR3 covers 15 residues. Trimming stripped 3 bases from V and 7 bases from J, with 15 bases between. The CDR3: CASSLSTTWSEKLFF. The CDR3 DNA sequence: TGTGCCAGCAGTTTGTCGACAACTTGGAGTGAAAAACTGTTTTTT.

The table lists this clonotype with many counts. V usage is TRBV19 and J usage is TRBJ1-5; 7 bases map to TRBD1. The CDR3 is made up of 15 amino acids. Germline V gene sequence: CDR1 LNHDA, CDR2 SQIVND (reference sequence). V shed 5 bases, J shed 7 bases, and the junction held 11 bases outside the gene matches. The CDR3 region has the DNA TGTGCCAGTAGTTGGACAGGTAACCAGAACCAGCCCCAGCATTTT. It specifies CASSWTGNQNQPQHF. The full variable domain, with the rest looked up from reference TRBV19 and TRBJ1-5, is DGGITQSPKYLFRKEGQNVTLSCEQNLNHDAMYWYRQDPGQGLRLIYYSQIVNDFQKGDIAEGYSVSREKKESFPLTVTSAQKNPTAFYLCASSWTGNQNQPQHFGDGTRLSIL.

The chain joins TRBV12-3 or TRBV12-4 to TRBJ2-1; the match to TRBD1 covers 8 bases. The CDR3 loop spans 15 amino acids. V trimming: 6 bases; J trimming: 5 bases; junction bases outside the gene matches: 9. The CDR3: CASRTGQGYHNEQFF. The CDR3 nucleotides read TGTGCCAGCAGAACCGGACAGGGCTACCACAATGAGCAGTTCTTC.

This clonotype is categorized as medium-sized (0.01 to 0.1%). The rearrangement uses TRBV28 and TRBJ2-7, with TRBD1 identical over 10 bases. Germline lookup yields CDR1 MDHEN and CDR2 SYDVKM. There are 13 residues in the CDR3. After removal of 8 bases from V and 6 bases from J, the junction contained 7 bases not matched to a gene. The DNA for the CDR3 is TGTGCCAGCCGCGGACAGGGGGAGGGCGAGCAGTACTTC. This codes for CASRGQGEGEQYF.

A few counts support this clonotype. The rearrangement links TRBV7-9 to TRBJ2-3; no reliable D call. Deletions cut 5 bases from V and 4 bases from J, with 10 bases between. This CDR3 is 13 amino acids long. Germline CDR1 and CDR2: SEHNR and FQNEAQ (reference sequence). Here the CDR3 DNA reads TGTGCCAGCAGCAACCCCCTCGCAGATACGCAGTATTTT. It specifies CASSNPLADTQYF.

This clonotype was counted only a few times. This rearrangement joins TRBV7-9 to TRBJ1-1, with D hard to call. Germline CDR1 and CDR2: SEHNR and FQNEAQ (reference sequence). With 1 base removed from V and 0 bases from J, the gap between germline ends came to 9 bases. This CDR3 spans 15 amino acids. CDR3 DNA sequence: TGTGCCAGCAGCTTAGTCGGGGTTATGAACACTGAAGCTTTCTTT. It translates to CASSLVGVMNTEAFF.